These 8 T cell receptor beta chains originate from one sample sequenced in a study of post-analysis software for immune sequencing data (dated by TCRdb to 2013 to 2016). The study at large found these results: Four or five TRBV segments, including TRBV5-6, TRBV5-1 and TRBV20-1, were significantly more frequent in patients than controls.

These receptors have no identified antigens. Library prep was done by PCR. Sequencing was performed on an Illumina HiSeq 2500. To reduce PCR and sequencing biases, unique molecular identifiers were built into the TCR beta cDNA libraries. TCRdb's own reprocessing of the public reads used fastp at Q25 and MiXCR and kept productive beta chains. Duplicate CDR3 protein sequences are folded into a single record with the most common DNA and genes. This sample is represented by approximately 400,000 distinct CDR3 sequences; about a third of them were singletons. Of the sample, 13% is held by the ten largest clones. The sequenced material came from blood. All receptors derive from a girl between 10 and 17 years old with multiple sclerosis.

The chain recombines TRBV18 with TRBJ2-1; possibly TRBD1 or TRBD2 for D (5 bases each). CDR1 is KGHSH, CDR2 LQKENI, per germline. The CDR3 is 15 residues long. V lost 2 bases, J lost 7 bases, and 15 bases lay in between. CDR3 bases: TGTGCCAGCTCACCATGGGACGGTCCCGGGAATGAGCAGTTCTTC. The encoded protein is CASSPWDGPGNEQFF.

This clonotype was observed once. A read error may explain this, as a much larger clone is one base away. The V and J genes are TRBV7-2 and TRBJ2-5, with D perhaps TRBD1 (5 bases). V was pared by 5 bases and J by 7 bases, with 11 bases between. This CDR3 region has 12 residues. The germline V gene encodes CDR1 SGHTA and CDR2 FQGNSA. In DNA form, the CDR3 reads TGTGCCAGCAGCCCCGTAAGGGGGACCCAGTACTTC. Translation: CASSPVRGTQYF.

The V gene is TRBV12-3 or TRBV12-4, the J gene TRBJ1-2; D is unclear. Trimming took 5 bases from V and 0 from J, leaving 10 bases between them. The CDR3 totals 14 residues. The CDR3 spells CASSITEPNYGYTF. DNA for the CDR3: TGTGCCAGCAGTATAACAGAGCCTAACTATGGCTACACCTTC.

This clonotype showed up just a few times. The chain employs TRBV10-3 and TRBJ1-5; D is perhaps TRBD1 (5 bases). Deletions cut 11 bases from V and 3 bases from J, with 14 bases between. This CDR3 is 13 amino acids long. Germline-derived CDR1 and CDR2 are ENHRY and SYGVKD. The CDR3 DNA follows: TGTGCCGCCCGGGGCCAGCTCAATCAGCCCCAGCATTTT. Its translation is CAARGQLNQPQHF.

V gene TRBV12-3 or TRBV12-4 combines with J gene TRBJ2-3; D possibly uses TRBD1 or TRBD2 (7 bases each). The V end lost 11 bases, the J end lost 3 bases, and 12 bases lay between the germline ends. The length of the CDR3 is 12 residues. The CDR3 spells CASGGATDTQYF. CDR3 in DNA: TGTGCCTCAGGGGGGGCGACAGATACGCAGTATTTT.

Only a few counts were recorded for this clonotype. J is TRBJ2-3 and V is TRBV7-3; D gene uncertain. The CDR3 contains 15 residues. Germline V CDR1 and CDR2: SGHTA, FQGTGA. The V end lost 3 bases, the J end lost 1 base, and 11 bases lay between the germline ends. The CDR3, as DNA: TGTGCCAGCAGCTTCGTCGGAGATCGCACAGATACGCAGTATTTT. Residues: CASSFVGDRTDTQYF.

V and J are TRBV6-6 and TRBJ2-7; D is perhaps TRBD2 (6 bases). Germline CDR1 reads MNHNY; CDR2 reads SVGAGI (reference sequence). The germline V and J ends were trimmed by 9 bases and 3 bases, with 24 bases remaining between them. The CDR3 extends over 16 amino acids. The CDR3 loop reads CASGGKDGPSCYEQYF. The CDR3 DNA is TGTGCCAGTGGGGGGAAGGACGGACCCAGCTGCTACGAGCAGTACTTC.

This clonotype turned up a few times. The rearrangement joins TRBV6-1 to TRBJ1-1; D gene uncertain. This CDR3 region has 14 residues. V was trimmed by 8 bases and J by 0 bases, leaving 13 bases between them. The germline V gene encodes CDR1 MNHNS and CDR2 SASEGT. The chain's CDR3 is CASQERSMNTEAFF. The CDR3 DNA reads as TGTGCCAGCCAGGAGCGAAGCATGAACACTGAAGCTTTCTTT.